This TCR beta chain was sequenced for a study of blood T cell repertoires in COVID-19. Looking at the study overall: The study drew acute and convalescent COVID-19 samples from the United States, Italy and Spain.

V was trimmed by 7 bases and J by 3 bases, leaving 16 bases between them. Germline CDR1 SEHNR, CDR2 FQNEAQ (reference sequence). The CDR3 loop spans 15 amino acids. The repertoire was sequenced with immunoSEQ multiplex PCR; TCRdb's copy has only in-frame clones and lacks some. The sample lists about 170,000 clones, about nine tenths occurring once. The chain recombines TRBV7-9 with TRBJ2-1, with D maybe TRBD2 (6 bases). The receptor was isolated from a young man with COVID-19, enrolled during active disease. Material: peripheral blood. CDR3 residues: CASKNPGVVYNEQFF. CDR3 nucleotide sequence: TGTGCCAGCAAAAATCCGGGAGTGGTCTACAATGAGCAGTTCTTC.